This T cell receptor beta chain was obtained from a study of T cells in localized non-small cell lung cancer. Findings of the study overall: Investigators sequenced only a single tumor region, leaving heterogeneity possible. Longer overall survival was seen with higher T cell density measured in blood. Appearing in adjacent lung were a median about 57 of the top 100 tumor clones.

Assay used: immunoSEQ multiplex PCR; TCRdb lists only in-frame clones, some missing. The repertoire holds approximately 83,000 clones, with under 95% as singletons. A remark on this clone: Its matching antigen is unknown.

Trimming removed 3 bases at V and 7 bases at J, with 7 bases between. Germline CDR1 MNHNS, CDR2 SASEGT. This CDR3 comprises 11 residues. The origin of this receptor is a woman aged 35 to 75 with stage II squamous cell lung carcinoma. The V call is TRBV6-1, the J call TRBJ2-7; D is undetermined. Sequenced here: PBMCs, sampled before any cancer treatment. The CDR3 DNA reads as TGTGCCAGCAGTGAGTTGGGGGAGCAGTACTTC. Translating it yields CASSELGEQYF.